The TCR beta chain described here comes from a study of CD8 T cells in ankylosing spondylitis. General study points: Disease-linked clones were reportedly significantly enriched in matched ankylosing spondylitis synovial fluid.

Via MiXCR, TCRdb re-called the 5' RACE reads, giving one row per CDR3 protein. The data show 90,000 to 100,000 distinct CDR3 sequences, about 7.7% seen once. Many counts were recorded for this clonotype. Its antigen is still unknown. In germline, CDR1 is LGHNA, CDR2 YSLEER. V was trimmed by 0 bases and J by 4 bases, leaving 10 bases between them. This CDR3 has 14 residues. This chain joins TRBV4-3 and TRBJ2-7; possible D gene TRBD1, 6 bases. The source material was blood, either unsorted or a sorted T cell fraction (not recorded which). This TCR came from a male donor with ankylosing spondylitis or in good health (not recorded which). The CDR3 nucleotides are TGCGCCAGCAGCCAAGATGAGAGGGGGTACGAGCAGTACTTC. Its protein is CASSQDERGYEQYF.